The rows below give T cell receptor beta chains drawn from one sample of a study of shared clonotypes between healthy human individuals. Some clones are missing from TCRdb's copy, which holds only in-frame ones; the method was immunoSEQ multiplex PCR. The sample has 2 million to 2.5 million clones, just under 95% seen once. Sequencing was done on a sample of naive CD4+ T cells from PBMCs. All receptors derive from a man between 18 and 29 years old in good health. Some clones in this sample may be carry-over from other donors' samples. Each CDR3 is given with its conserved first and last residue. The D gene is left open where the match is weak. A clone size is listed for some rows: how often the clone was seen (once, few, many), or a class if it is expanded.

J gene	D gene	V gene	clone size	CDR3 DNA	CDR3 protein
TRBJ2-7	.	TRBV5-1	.	TGCGCCAGCAGCTTGGCAGGGTGGTACGAGCAGTACTTC	CASSLAGWYEQYF
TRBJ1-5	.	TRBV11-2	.	TGTGCCAGCAGCTTAGCGGGAGGAAGCAATCAGCCCCAGCATTTT	CASSLAGGSNQPQHF
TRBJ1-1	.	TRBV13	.	TGTGCCAGCAGCCCCCGCCCTCGAGGGGATGAAGCTTTCTTT	CASSPRPRGDEAFF
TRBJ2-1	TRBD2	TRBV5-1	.	TGCGCCAGCAGCTTCCTAGCGGATAGCTCCTACAATGAGCAGTTCTTC	CASSFLADSSYNEQFF
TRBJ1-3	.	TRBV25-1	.	TGTGCCAGCAGTGAATACGGTATTTCTGGAAACACCATATATTTT	CASSEYGISGNTIYF
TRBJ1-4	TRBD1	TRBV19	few	TGTGCCAGCTTGGACAGGGCAATTGAAAAACTGTTTTTT	CASLDRAIEKLFF
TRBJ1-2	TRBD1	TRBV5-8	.	TGTGCCAGCAGCGTATGGGACAGGAGTTACTATGGCTACACCTTC	CASSVWDRSYYGYTF
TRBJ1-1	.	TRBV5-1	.	TGCGCCAGCAGCATCCCGCCGAGGGGGGAGAACACTGAAGCTTTCTTT	CASSIPPRGENTEAFF
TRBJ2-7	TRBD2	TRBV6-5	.	TGTGCCAGCAGAAGGTTTCGGACTAGCGGGAGTAGGCAGTACTTC	CASRRFRTSGSRQYF
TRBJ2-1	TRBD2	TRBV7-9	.	TGTGCCAGCAGCTTGGGCCGTAGCGGGAGGGCCCCCCCCTACAATGAGCAGTTCTTC	CASSLGRSGRAPPYNEQFF
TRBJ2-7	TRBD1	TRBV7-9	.	TGTGCCAGCAGCCACACCGACAGGGACCACGAGCAGTACTTC	CASSHTDRDHEQYF
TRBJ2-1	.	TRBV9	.	TGTGCCAGCAGCGTAGGACACAATGAGCAGTTCTTC	CASSVGHNEQFF
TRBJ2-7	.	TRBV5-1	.	TGCGCCAGCAGCTTGGCCGCTTCGCCTTACGAGCAGTACTTC	CASSLAASPYEQYF
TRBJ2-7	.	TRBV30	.	TGTGCCTGGGGACGGCTAGCTCACGAGCAGTACTTC	CAWGRLAHEQYF
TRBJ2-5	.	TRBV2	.	TGTGCCAGCAGCCCGCAAGAGACCCAGTACTTC	CASSPQETQYF